These 10 T cell receptor beta chains share one sample of origin, sequenced in a study of blood T cell repertoires in COVID-19. Here immunoSEQ multiplex PCR was the method, and the copy in TCRdb shows in-frame clones only, minus some. Here the sample spans more than 95,000 clones, roughly 80% being singletons. The sample taken for sequencing was peripheral blood. Receptor source: a human donor in a cohort sampled during active COVID-19.

Concerning this clone: One end of the junction varies from germline; a read error may be responsible. The CDR3 region is CATSDFASGRINTGELFF. DNA of the CDR3: TGTGCCACCAGCGATTTCGCTAGCGGGAGGATAAACACCGGGGAGCTGTTTTTT. V usage is TRBV24-1 and J usage is TRBJ2-2, with 11 positions matching TRBD2. Germline CDR1 KGHDR, CDR2 SFDVKD. The CDR3 is made up of 18 amino acids.

The V and J genes are TRBV10-2 and TRBJ2-7; 8 positions agree with TRBD2. V shed 6 bases and J 6 bases; nucleotides not matched to a gene: 10. The V gene's germline CDR1 is WSHSY and CDR2 SAAADI. The CDR3 totals 14 residues. The CDR3 nucleotides are TGCGCCAGCAGCGCCCAACGGGGGGGTCTCGAGCAGTACTTC. Its protein product is CASSAQRGGLEQYF.

This sequence joins TRBV9 and TRBJ2-2; TRBD2 is a possible D gene (5 bases). CDR1 is SGDLS and CDR2 is YYNGEE in the germline V gene. V lost 3 bases and J lost 7, with 19 bases in between. The CDR3 length is 16 residues. CDR3 loop: CASSAISGVGYGELFF. In DNA form, the CDR3 reads TGTGCCAGCAGCGCTATATCCGGGGTGGGCTACGGGGAGCTGTTTTTT.

The genes are TRBV30 and TRBJ2-7, with 10 bases identical to TRBD2. CDR1 and CDR2 from the germline V gene are GTSNPN and SVGIG (reference sequence). V was clipped by 0 bases and J by 0 bases; unmatched bases: 11. This CDR3 spans 18 amino acids. The CDR3 sequence: CAWSVPLTSGSSSYEQYF. The CDR3 nucleotides are TGTGCCTGGAGTGTACCCTTGACTAGCGGGTCGAGCTCCTACGAGCAGTACTTC.

The J gene is TRBJ2-3, the V gene TRBV6-2 or TRBV6-3, with no clear D. Between the trimmed V and J ends, which lost 4 bases and 4 bases, there was a span of 12 bases. The germline V gene encodes CDR1 MNHEY and CDR2 SVGEGT. The CDR3 spans 14 residues. CDR3 region: CASSFALESDTQYF. As DNA, the CDR3 is TGTGCCAGCAGTTTCGCTCTAGAATCAGATACGCAGTATTTT.

The chain has TRBV5-6 and TRBJ1-2; the D is unclear. Germline CDR1 SGHDT, CDR2 YYEEEE. V gave up 2 bases and J gave up 8 bases, with 10 bases separating them. The CDR3 extends over 12 amino acids. CDR3 loop: CASSFVNRGYTF. For the CDR3, the DNA is TGTGCCAGCAGCTTTGTTAACCGGGGCTACACCTTC.

V usage is TRBV2 and J usage is TRBJ2-7; 7 bases agree with TRBD2. Trimming took 6 bases from V and 0 from J; bases not matched to a gene: 5. The CDR3 totals 14 residues. Per germline, CDR1 SNHLY and CDR2 FYNNEI. The chain's CDR3 is CASSHREDSYEQYF. The CDR3 nucleotides are TGTGCCAGCAGCCACCGGGAGGACTCCTACGAGCAGTACTTC.

The rearrangement links TRBV7-6 to TRBJ2-2; D is perhaps TRBD1 (5 bases). The CDR3 is 13 residues long. V lost 8 bases and J 4 bases, leaving 11 bases between the germline ends. Germline values: CDR1 SGHVS, CDR2 FNYEAQ. The CDR3 region has the DNA TGTGCCAGCGCGGCAGGGATCACCGGGGAGCTGTTTTTT. It translates to CASAAGITGELFF.

The chain uses TRBV18 and TRBJ1-5; 8 positions match TRBD1. V gave up 5 bases and J gave up 1 base; unmatched junction bases: 7. CDR1 is KGHSH, CDR2 LQKENI, per germline. The CDR3 sequence is 16 residues long. CDR3 nucleotide sequence: TGTGCCAGCTCAGCCGGGACAGGAGGGAGCAATCAGCCCCAGCATTTT. This encodes CASSAGTGGSNQPQHF. The full variable domain, with the rest looked up from reference TRBV18 and TRBJ1-5, is NAGVMQNPRHLVRRRGQEARLRCSPMKGHSHVYWYRQLPEEGLKFMVYLQKENIIDESGMPKERFSAEFPKEGPSILRIQQVVRGDSAAYFCASSAGTGGSNQPQHFGDGTRLSIL.

The J gene is TRBJ2-7, the V gene TRBV7-9; TRBD1 agrees at 8 bases. The CDR3 has 12 residues. Trimming took 5 bases from V and 4 from J; bases not matched to a gene: 1. CDR1 is SEHNR and CDR2 is FQNEAQ in the germline V gene (reference sequence). In DNA form, the CDR3 reads TGTGCCAGCAGCCGGACAGGGTACGAGCAGTACTTC. It yields the protein CASSRTGYEQYF.